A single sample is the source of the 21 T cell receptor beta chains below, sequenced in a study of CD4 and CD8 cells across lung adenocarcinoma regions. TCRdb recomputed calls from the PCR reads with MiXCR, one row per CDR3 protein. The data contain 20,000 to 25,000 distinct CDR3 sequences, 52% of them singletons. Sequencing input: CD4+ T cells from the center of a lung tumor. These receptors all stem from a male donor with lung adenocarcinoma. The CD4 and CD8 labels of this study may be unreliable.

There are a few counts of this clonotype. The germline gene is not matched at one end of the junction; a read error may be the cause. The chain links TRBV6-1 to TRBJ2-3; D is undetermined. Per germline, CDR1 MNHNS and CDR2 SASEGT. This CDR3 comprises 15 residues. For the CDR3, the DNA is TGTGCCAGCAGCCTCCAGGCTGGAATCCCCGGTGCGCAGTTTTTT. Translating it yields CASSLQAGIPGAQFF.

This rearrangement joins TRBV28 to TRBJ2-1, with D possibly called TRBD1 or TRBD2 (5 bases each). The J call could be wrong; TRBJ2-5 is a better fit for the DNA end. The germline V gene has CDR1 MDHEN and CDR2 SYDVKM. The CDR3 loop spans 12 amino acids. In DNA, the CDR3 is TGTGCCAGGGGCCCTGGCAGGGACACCCAGTACTTC. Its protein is CARGPGRDTQYF.

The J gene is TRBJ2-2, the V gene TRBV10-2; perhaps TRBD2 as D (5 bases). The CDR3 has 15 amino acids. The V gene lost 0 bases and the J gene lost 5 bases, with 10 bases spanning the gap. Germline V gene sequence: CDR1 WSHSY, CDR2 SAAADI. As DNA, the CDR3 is TGCGCCAGCAGTGAGTCAGGGAGAGGAACCGGGGAGCTGTTTTTT. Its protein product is CASSESGRGTGELFF.

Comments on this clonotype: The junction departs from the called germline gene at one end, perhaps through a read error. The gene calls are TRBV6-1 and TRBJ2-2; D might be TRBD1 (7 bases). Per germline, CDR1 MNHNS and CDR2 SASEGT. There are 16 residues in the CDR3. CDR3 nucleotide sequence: TGTGCCAGCCGGGGACTCCAGGCTGGGAGCACAGGGGAGCAGTTTTTT. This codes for CASRGLQAGSTGEQFF.

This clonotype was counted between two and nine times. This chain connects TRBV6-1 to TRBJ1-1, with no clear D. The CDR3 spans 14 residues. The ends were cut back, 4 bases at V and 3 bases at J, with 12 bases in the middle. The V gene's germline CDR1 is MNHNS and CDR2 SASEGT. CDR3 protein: CASSATDGDTEAFF. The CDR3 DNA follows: TGTGCCAGCAGTGCAACCGACGGGGACACTGAAGCTTTCTTT.

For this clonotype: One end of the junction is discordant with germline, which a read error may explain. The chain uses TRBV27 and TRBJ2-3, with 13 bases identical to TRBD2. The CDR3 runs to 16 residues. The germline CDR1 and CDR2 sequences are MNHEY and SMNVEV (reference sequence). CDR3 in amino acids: CASSSRLAGGTETQYF. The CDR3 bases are TGTGCCAGCAGTTCCCGACTAGCGGGAGGCACAGAGACGCAGTATTTT.

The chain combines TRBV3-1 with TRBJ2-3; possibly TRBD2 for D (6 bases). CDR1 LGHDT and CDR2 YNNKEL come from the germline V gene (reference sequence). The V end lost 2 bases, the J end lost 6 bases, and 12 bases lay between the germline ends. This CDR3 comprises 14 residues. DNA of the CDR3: TGTGCCAGCAGCCAAAGAGGCCGGGGGGATACGCAGTATTTT. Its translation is CASSQRGRGDTQYF.

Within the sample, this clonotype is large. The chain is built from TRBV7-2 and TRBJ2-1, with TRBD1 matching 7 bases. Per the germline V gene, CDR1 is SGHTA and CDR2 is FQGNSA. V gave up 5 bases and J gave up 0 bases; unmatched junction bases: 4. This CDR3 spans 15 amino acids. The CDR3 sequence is CASSGGQSSYNEQFF. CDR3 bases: TGTGCCAGCAGCGGGGGACAGAGCTCCTACAATGAGCAGTTCTTC.

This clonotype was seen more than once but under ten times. The CDR3 bases are TGTGCCAGCAGCCCCGAAGCCCTAGCGGGAGGGAGCGAGCAGTACTTC. Its translation: CASSPEALAGGSEQYF. The chain recombines TRBV6-1 with TRBJ2-1, with 12 bases matching TRBD2. The DNA end is a closer match to TRBJ2-7, so the J assignment may be wrong. The CDR3 covers 16 residues. Germline V CDR1 and CDR2: MNHNS, SASEGT.

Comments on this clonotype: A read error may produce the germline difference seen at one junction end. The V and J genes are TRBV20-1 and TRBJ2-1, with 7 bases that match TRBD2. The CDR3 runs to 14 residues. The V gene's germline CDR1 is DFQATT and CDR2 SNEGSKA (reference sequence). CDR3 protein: CSAPWSGTSGEQFF. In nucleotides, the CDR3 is TGCAGTGCCCCCTGGAGCGGGACCTCCGGTGAGCAGTTTTTT.

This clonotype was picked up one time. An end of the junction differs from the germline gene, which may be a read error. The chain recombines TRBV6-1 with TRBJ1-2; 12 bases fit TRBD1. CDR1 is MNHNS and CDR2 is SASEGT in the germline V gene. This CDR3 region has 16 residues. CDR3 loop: CASIPGQGAPSSEASF. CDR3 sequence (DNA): TGTGCCAGCATCCCGGGACAGGGGGCGCCTAGCTCTGAAGCTTCCTTC.

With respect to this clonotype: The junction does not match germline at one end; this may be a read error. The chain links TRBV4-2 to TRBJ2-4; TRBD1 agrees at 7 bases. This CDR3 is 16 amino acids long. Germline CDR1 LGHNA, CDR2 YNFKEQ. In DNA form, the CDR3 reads TGTGCCAGCAGCGTCGAGGGGGCGTCCGCCAAAGACATGCAGTACTTC. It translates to CASSVEGASAKDMQYF.

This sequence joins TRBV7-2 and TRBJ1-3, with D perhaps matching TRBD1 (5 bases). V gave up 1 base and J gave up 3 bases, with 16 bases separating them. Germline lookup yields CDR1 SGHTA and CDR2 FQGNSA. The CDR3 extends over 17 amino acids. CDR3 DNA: TGTGCCAGCAGCTTAGGGTCGGGGCAGGCCTGTGGAAACACCATATATTTT. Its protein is CASSLGSGQACGNTIYF.

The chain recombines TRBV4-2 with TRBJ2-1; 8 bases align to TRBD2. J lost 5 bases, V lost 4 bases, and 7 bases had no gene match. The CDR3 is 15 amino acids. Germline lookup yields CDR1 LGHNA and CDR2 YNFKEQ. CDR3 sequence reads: CASSPSGSSNNEQFF. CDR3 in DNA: TGTGCCAGCAGCCCAAGCGGGAGTTCCAACAATGAGCAGTTCTTC.

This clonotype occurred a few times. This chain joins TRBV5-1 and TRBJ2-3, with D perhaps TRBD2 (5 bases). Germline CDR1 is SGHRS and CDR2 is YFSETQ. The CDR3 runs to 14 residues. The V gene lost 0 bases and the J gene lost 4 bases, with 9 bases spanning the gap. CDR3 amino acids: CASSLGLASDTQYF. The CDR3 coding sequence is TGCGCCAGCAGCTTGGGGCTAGCTTCAGATACGCAGTATTTT.

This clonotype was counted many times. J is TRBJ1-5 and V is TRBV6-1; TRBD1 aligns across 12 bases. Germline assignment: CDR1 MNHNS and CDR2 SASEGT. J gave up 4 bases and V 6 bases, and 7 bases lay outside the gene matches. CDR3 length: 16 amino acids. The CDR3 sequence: CASRDGTGGFNQPQHF. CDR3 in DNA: TGTGCCAGCAGGGATGGGACAGGGGGCTTTAATCAGCCCCAGCATTTT.

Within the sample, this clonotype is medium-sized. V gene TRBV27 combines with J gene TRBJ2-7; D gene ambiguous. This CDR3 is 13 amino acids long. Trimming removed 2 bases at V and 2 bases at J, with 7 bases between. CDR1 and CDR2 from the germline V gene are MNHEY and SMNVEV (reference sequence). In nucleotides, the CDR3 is TGTGCCAGCAGTTTACAGCCGACCTACGAGCAGTACTTC. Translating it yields CASSLQPTYEQYF.

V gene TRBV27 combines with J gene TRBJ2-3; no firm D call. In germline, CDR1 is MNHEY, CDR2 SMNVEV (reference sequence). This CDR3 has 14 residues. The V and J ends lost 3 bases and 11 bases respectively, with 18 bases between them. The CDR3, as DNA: TGTGCCAGCAGTTTGCTCCCAGCCAAAGTCCGGCAGTATTTT. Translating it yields CASSLLPAKVRQYF.

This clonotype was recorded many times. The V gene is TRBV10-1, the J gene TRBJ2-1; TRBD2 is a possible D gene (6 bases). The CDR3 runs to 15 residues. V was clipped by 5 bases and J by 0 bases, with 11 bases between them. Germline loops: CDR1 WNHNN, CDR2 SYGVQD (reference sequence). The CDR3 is CASSSGGNSYNEQFF. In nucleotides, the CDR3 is TGCGCCAGCAGTAGCGGAGGGAACTCCTACAATGAGCAGTTCTTC.

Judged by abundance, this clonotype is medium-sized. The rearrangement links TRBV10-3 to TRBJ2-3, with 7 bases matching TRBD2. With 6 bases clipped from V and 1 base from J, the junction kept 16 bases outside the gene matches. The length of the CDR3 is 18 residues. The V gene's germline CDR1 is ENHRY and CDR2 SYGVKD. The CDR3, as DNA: TGTGCCATCAGGGGTGGCGGGAGTCGTAATTGGGGCACAGATACGCAGTATTTT. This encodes CAIRGGGSRNWGTDTQYF.

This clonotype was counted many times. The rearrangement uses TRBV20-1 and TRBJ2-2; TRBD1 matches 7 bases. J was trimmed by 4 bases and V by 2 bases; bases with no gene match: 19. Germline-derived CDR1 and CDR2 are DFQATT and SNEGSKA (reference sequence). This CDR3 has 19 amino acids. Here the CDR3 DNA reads TGCAGTGCTAGATTCGTGCCGGGACAGAACCATCGGGGCACCGGGGAGCTGTTTTTT. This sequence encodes CSARFVPGQNHRGTGELFF.